The present entry profiles one TCR beta chain with its context. What it recognizes is unknown. Trimming removed 1 base from V and 6 bases from J; junction bases left unmatched: 3. The germline CDR1 and CDR2 sequences are SGDLS and YYNGEE. The CDR3 covers 15 residues. The source of the sample is a study of shared clonotypes between healthy human individuals. Study in general: Each donor contributed plates that comprised three CD4 naive, three CD4 memory, two CD8 naive and one CD8 memory.

General study results and limits: Non-shared clonotypes had lower generation probabilities than clonotypes shared by all four sorted-subset donors. The sampled material consisted only of blood, and tissue repertoires are likely to differ.

Data came from immunoSEQ multiplex PCR; TCRdb stores just in-frame clones and leaves some out. The sample lists 800,000 to 1,200,000 clones; about four fifths were seen once. Sequencing was performed on memory CD4+ T cells from PBMCs. Subset meaning: CD45RA-negative fraction. This receptor was identified in a man younger than 30 in good health. Some clones in this sample may be carry-over from other donors' samples. The V call is TRBV9, the J call TRBJ2-1, with 11 nucleotides matching TRBD2. As DNA, the CDR3 is TGTGCCAGCAGCGTACGGGGACTAGCGGCCAATGAGCAGTTCTTC. The encoded protein is CASSVRGLAANEQFF. The full variable domain, with the rest looked up from reference TRBV9 and TRBJ2-1, is DSGVTQTPKHLITATGQRVTLRCSPRSGDLSVYWYQQSLDQGLQFLIQYYNGEERAKGNILERFSAQQFPDLHSELNLSSLELGDSALYFCASSVRGLAANEQFFGPGTRLTVL.